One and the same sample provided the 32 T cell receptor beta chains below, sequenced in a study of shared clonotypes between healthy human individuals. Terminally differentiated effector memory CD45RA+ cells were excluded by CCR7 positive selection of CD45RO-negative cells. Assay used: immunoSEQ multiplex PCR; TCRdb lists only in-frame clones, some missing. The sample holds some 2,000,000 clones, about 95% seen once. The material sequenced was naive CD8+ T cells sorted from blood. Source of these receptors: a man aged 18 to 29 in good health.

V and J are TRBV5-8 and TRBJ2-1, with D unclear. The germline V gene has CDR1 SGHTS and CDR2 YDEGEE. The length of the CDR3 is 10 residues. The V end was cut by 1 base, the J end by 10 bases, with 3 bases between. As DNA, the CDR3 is TGTGCCAGCAGCTTGTACGAGCAGTTCTTC. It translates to CASSLYEQFF.

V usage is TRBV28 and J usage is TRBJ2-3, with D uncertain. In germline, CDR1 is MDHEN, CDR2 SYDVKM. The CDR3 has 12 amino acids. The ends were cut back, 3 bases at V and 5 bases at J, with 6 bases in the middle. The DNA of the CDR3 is TGTGCCAGCAGTTTGGGTGAAGATACGCAGTATTTT. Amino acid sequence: CASSLGEDTQYF.

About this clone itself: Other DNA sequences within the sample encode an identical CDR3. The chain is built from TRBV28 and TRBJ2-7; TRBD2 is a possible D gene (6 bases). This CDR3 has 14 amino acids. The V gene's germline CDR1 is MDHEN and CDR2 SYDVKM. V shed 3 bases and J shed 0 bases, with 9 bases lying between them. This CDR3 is CASSFLGSSYEQYF. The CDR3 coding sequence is TGTGCCAGCAGTTTTCTCGGGAGCTCCTACGAGCAGTACTTC. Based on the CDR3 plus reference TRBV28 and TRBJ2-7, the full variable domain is DVKVTQSSRYLVKRTGEKVFLECVQDMDHENMFWYRQDPGLGLRLIYFSYDVKMKEKGDIPEGYSVSREKKERFSLILESASTNQTSMYLCASSFLGSSYEQYFGPGTRLTVT.

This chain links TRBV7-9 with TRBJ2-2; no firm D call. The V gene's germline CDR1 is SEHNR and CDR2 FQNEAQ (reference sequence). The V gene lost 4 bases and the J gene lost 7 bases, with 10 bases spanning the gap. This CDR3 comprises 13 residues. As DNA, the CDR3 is TGTGCCAGCAGCTCTCCGCGCGACGGGGAGCTGTTTTTT. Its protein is CASSSPRDGELFF.

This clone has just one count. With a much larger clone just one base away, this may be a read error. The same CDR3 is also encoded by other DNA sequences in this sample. CDR3 coding DNA: TGCAGTGTTGAGGCGGGCTCCTACAATGAGCAGTTCTTC. Protein: CSVEAGSYNEQFF. The chain carries TRBV29-1 and TRBJ2-1; maybe TRBD2 (5 bases). Germline CDR1 is SQVTM and CDR2 is ANQGSEA. The CDR3 loop spans 13 amino acids.

The CDR3 sequence: CASSQDLASPSSGNTIYF. CDR3 coding DNA: TGTGCCAGCAGCCAAGATCTAGCCTCACCGAGCTCTGGAAACACCATATATTTT. V and J are TRBV14 and TRBJ1-3; no clear D. Germline V gene data show CDR1 as SGHDN and CDR2 as FVKESK. V lost 0 bases to trimming and J lost 0 bases, with 15 bases between them. This CDR3 comprises 18 residues.

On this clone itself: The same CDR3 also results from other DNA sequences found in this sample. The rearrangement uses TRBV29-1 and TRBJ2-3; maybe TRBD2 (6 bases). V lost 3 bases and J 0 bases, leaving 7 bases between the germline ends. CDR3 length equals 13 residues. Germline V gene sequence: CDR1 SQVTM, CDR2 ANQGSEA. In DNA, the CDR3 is TGCAGCGTTGATGGGACTAGCACAGATACGCAGTATTTT. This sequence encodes CSVDGTSTDTQYF.

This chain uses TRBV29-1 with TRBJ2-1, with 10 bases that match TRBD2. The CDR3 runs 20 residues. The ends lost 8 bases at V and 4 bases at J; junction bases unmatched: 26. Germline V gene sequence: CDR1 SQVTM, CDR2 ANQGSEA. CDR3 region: CSFRRRGVFEPGLAYNEQFF. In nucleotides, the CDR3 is TGCAGCTTCCGACGTCGGGGGGTATTTGAACCGGGACTAGCGTACAATGAGCAGTTCTTC.

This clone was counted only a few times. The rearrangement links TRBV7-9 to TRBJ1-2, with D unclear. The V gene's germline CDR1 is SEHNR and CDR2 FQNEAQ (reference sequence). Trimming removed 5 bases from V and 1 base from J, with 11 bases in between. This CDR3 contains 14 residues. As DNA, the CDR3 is TGTGCCAGCAGCGCCTGGGAAGTTAACTATGGCTACACCTTC. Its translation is CASSAWEVNYGYTF.

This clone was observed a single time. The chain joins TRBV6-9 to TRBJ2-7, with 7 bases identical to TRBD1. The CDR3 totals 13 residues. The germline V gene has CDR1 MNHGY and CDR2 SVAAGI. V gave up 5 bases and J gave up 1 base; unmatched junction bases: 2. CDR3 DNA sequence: TGTGCCAGCAGTATGGGACAGTCCTACGAGCAGTACTTC. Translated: CASSMGQSYEQYF.

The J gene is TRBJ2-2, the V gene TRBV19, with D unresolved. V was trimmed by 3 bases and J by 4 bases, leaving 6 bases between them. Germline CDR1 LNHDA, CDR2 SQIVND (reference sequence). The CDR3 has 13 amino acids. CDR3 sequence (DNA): TGTGCCAGTAGTATGGAAGTCACCGGGGAGCTGTTTTTT. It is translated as CASSMEVTGELFF.

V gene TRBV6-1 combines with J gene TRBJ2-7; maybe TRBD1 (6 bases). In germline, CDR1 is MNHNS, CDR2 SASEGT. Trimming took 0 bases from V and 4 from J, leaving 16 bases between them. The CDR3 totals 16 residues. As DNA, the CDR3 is TGTGCCAGCAGTGAAGCGCTTCAGGGGTACCCGTACGAGCAGTACTTC. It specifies CASSEALQGYPYEQYF.

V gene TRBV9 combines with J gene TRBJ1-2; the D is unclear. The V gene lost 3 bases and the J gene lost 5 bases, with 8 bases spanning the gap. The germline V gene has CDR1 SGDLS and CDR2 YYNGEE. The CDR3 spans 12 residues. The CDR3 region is CASSAGSYGYTF. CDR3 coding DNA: TGTGCCAGCAGCGCCGGGTCGTATGGCTACACCTTC.

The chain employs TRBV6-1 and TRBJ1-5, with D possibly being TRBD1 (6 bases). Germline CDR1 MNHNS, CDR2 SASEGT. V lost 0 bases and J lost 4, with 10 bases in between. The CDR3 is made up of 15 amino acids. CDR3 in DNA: TGTGCCAGCAGTGAAGCGGGGGGGGCGAATCAGCCCCAGCATTTT. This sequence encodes CASSEAGGANQPQHF.

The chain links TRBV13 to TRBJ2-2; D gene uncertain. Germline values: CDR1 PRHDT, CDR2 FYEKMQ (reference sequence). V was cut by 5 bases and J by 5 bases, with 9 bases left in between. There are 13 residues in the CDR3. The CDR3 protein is CASSEGITGELFF. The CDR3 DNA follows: TGTGCCAGCAGCGAAGGGATTACCGGGGAGCTGTTTTTT.

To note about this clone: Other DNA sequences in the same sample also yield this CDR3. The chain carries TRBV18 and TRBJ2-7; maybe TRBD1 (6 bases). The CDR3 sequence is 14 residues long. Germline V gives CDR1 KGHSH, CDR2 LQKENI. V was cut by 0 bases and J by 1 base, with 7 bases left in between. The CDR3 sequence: CASSPPGGSYEQYF. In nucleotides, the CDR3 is TGTGCCAGCTCACCACCAGGGGGATCCTACGAGCAGTACTTC.

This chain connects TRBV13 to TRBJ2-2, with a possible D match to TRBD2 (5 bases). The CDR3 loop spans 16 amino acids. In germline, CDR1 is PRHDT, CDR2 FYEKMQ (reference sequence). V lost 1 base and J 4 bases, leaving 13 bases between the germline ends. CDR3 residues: CASSLVPGWGTGELFF. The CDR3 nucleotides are TGTGCCAGCAGCTTAGTCCCGGGATGGGGCACCGGGGAGCTGTTTTTT.

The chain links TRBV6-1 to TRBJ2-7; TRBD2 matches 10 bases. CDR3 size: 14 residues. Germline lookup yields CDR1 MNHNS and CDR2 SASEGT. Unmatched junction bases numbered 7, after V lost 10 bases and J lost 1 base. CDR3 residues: CATRGTSDSYEQYF. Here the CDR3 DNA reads TGTGCCACCAGGGGGACTAGCGATTCCTACGAGCAGTACTTC.

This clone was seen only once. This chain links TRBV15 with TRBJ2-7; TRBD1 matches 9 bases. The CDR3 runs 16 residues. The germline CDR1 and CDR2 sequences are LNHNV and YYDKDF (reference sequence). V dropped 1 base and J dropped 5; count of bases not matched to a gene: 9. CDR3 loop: CATSRGLKTGGDEQYF. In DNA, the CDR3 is TGTGCCACCAGCAGAGGCCTCAAGACAGGGGGGGACGAGCAGTACTTC.

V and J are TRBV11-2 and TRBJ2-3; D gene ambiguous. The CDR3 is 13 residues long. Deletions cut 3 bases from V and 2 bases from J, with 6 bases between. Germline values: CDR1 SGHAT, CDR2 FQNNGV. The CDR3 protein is CASSFHPTDTQYF. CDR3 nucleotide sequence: TGTGCCAGCAGCTTCCACCCCACAGATACGCAGTATTTT. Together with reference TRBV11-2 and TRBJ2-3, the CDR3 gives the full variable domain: EAGVAQSPRYKIIEKRQSVAFWCNPISGHATLYWYQQILGQGPKLLIQFQNNGVVDDSQLPKDRFSAERLKGVDSTLKIQPAKLEDSAVYLCASSFHPTDTQYFGPGTRLTVL.

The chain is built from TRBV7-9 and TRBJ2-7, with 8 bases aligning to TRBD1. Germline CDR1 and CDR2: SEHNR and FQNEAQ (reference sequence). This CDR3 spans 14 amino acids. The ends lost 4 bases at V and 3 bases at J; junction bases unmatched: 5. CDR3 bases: TGTGCCAGCAGCTCCGCAGGGGGCTTCTACGAGCAGTACTTC. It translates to CASSSAGGFYEQYF.

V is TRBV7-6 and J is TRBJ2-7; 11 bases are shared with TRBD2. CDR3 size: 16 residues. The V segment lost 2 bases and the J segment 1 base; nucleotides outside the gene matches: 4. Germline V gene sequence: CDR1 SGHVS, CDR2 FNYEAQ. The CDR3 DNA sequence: TGTGCCAGCAGCTTATCACTAGCGGGGGAATCCTACGAGCAGTACTTC. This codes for CASSLSLAGESYEQYF.

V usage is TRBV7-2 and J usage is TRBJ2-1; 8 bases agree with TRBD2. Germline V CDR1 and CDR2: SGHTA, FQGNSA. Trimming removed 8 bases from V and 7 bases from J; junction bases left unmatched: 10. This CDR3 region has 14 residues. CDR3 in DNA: TGTGCCAGCGTTTTTGCGGGGGGTTGGAATGAGCAGTTCTTC. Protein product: CASVFAGGWNEQFF.

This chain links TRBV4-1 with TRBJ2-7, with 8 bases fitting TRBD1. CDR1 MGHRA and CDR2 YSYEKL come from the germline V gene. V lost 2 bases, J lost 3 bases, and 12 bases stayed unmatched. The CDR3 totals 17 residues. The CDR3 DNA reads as TGCGCCAGCAGCCAAAAAGGGACAGGCGGCGGGCACTACGAGCAGTACTTC. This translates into CASSQKGTGGGHYEQYF.

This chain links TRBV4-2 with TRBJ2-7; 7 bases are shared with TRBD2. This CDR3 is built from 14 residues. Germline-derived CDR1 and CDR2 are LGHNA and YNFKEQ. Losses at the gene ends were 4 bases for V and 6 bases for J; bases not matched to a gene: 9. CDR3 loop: CASSLDSSGAEQYF. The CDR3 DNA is TGTGCCAGCAGCCTCGACTCGAGCGGGGCCGAGCAGTACTTC.

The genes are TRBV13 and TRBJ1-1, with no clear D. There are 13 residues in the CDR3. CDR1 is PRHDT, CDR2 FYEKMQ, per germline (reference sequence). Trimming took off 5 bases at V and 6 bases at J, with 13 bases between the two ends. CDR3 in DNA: TGTGCCAGCAGCCCTAAGCGGAGTCCTGAAGCTTTCTTT. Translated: CASSPKRSPEAFF.

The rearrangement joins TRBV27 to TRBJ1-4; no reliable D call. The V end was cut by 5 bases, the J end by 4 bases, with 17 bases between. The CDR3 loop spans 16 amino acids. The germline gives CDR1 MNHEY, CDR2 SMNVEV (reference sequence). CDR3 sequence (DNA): TGTGCCAGCAGTAACGACGTTCCGGGATATAATGAAAAACTGTTTTTT. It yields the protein CASSNDVPGYNEKLFF.

As DNA, the CDR3 is TGTGCCAGCAGGTCATGGACGGGGGACACTGAAGCTTTCTTT. It yields the protein CASRSWTGDTEAFF. This chain uses TRBV27 with TRBJ1-1; tentatively, D is TRBD1 (5 bases). The CDR3 runs 14 residues. Trimming took 6 bases from V and 3 from J, leaving 14 bases between them. Germline CDR1 and CDR2: MNHEY and SMNVEV (reference sequence).

This CDR3 reads CASSPGTGGEEAFF. In DNA, the CDR3 is TGTGCCAGCAGTCCAGGGACAGGGGGCGAGGAGGCTTTCTTT. The gene calls are TRBV6-1 and TRBJ1-1; 12 bases agree with TRBD1. This CDR3 is built from 14 residues. V gave up 5 bases and J gave up 11 bases; unmatched junction bases: 9. CDR1 is MNHNS and CDR2 is SASEGT in the germline V gene.

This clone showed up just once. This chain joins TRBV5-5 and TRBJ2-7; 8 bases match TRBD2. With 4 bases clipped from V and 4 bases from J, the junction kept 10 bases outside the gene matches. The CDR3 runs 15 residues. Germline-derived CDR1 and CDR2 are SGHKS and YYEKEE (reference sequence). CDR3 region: CASSPTWGLVYEQYF. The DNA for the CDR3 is TGTGCCAGCAGCCCTACGTGGGGACTAGTATACGAGCAGTACTTC.

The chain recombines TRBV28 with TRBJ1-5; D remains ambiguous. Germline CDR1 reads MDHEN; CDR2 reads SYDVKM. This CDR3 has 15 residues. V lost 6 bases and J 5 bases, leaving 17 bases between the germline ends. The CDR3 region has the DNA TGTGCCAGCAGCGTCACCCCCCCCGGGGATCAGCCCCAGCATTTT. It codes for CASSVTPPGDQPQHF.

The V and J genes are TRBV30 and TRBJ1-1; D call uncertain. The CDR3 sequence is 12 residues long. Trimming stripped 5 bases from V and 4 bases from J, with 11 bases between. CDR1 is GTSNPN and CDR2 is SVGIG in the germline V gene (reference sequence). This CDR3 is CAWGGGGTEAFF. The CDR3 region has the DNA TGTGCCTGGGGCGGTGGTGGCACTGAAGCTTTCTTT.